The following is a T cell receptor (beta chain) sequence with its context. Its antigen remains unknown. 13 Jbeta primers and 60 Vbeta primers were used for the PCR. Sequencing was performed with immunoSEQ multiplex PCR; in TCRdb, only in-frame clones are kept and a portion is missing. The data contain some 250,000 clones, over 80% of them singletons. This entry comes from a study of cytomegalovirus exposure and HLA in healthy donors. Study-level information: In an early release, HLA-typed donors contributed tens of millions of unique TCR sequences. Study results and limitations: Reported results showed that the classifier diagnosed cytomegalovirus status with high specificity and sensitivity. Some 17,000 TCR beta sequences were associated with HLA alleles at 0.05 false discovery rate in a later analysis. As a later analysis showed, a missense DCLRE1C variant was linked to trimming of TCR beta V- and J-genes.

Input material: PBMCs. The sequence was obtained from a woman aged 40 to 55 in good health and CMV-seropositive.

CDR3 nucleotide sequence: TGTGCCAGCAGTTTATCGAGGCGGCAGGGGAACTACGAGCAGTACTTC. It specifies CASSLSRRQGNYEQYF. This chain links TRBV27 with TRBJ2-7, with D tentatively TRBD1 (6 bases). V dropped 0 bases and J dropped 3 bases, with 15 bases sitting between them. The CDR3 consists of 16 residues. CDR1 MNHEY and CDR2 SMNVEV come from the germline V gene (reference sequence).